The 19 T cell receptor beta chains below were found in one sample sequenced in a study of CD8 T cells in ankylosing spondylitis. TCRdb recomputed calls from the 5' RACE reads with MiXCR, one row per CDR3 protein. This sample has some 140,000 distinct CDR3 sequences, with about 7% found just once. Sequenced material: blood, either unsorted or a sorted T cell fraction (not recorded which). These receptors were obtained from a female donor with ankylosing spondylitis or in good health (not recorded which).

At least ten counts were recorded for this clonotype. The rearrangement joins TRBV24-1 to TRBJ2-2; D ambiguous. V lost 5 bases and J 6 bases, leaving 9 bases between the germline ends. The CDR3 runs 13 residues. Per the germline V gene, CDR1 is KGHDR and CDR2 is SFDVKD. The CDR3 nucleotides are TGTGCCACCAGTGGATCAGTCCCCGGGGAGCTGTTTTTT. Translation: CATSGSVPGELFF.

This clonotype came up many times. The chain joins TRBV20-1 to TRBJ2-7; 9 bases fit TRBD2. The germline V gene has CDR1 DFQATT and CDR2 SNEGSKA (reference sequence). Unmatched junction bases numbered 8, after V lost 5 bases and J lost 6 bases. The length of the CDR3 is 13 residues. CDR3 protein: CSAHSRGGVEQYF. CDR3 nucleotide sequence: TGCAGTGCTCATTCGCGGGGGGGCGTCGAGCAGTACTTC.

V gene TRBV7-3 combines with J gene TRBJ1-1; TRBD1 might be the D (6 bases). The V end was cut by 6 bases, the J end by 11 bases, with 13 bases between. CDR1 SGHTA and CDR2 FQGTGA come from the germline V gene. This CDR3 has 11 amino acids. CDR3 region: CASSYRVGAFF. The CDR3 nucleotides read TGTGCCAGCAGTTACAGGGTTGGGGCTTTCTTT.

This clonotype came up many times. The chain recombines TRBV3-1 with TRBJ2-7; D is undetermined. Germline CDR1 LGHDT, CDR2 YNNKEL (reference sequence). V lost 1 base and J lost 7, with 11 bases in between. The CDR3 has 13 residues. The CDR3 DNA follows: TGTGCCAGCAGCCAAGTCTCAGGACGTGAGCAGTACTTC. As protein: CASSQVSGREQYF.

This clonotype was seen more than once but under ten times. The CDR3 sequence: CASSDLAGGSSYNEQFF. CDR3 DNA: TGTGCCAGCAGTGACCTCGCAGGCGGAAGCTCCTACAATGAGCAGTTCTTC. This chain connects TRBV6-1 to TRBJ2-1; no firm D call. V dropped 3 bases and J dropped 0 bases, with 15 bases sitting between them. Germline CDR1 MNHNS, CDR2 SASEGT. The CDR3 is 17 residues long.

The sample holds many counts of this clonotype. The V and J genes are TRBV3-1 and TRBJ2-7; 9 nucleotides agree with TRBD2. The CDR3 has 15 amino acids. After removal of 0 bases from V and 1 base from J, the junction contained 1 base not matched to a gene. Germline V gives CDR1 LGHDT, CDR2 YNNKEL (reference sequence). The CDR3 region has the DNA TGTGCCAGCAGCCAAGAGCTAGCGGGGTCCTACGAGCAGTACTTC. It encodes CASSQELAGSYEQYF.

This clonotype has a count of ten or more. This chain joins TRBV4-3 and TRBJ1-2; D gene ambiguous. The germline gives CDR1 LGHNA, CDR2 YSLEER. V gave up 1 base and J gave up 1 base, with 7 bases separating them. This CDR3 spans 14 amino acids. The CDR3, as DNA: TGCGCCAGCAGCCAAGTTCCGGGTAACTATGGCTACACCTTC. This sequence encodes CASSQVPGNYGYTF.

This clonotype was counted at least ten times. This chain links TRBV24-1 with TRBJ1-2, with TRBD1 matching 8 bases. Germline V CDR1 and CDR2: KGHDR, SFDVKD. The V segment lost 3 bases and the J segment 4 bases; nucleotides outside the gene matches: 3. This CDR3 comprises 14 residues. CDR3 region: CATSDDGTGYGYTF. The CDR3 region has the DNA TGTGCCACCAGTGATGACGGGACAGGCTATGGCTACACCTTC.

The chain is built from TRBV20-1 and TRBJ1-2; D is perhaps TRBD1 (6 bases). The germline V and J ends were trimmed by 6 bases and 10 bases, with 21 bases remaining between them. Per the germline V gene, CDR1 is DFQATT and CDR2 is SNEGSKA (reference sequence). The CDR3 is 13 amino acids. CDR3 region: CSAPLLGAGDYTF. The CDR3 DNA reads TGCAGTGCCCCTCTCTTGGGGGCGGGTGACTACACCTTC.

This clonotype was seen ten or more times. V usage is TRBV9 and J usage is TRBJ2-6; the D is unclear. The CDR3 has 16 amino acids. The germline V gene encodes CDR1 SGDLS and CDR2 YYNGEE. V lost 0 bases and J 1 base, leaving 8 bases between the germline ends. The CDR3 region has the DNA TGTGCCAGCAGCGTAGGGTATAGATCTGGGGCCAACGTCCTGACTTTC. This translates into CASSVGYRSGANVLTF.

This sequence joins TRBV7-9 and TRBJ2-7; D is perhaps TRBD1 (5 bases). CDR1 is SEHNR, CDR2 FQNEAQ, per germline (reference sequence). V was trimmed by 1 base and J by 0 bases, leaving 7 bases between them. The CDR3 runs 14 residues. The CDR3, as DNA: TGTGCCAGCAGCTTAGAGGGGCACTCCTACGAGCAGTACTTC. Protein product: CASSLEGHSYEQYF.

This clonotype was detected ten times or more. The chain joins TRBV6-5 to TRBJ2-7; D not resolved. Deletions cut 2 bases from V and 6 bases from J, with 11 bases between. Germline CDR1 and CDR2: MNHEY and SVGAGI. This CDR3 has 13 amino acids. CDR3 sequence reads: CASSYGWGVEQYF. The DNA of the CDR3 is TGTGCCAGCAGTTACGGGTGGGGTGTCGAGCAGTACTTC.

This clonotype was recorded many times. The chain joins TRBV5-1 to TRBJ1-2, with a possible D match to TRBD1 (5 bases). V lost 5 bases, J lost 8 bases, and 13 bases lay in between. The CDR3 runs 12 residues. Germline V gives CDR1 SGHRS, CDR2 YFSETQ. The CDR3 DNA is TGCGCCAGCAGGCCGGACATCCGCGGCTACACCTTC. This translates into CASRPDIRGYTF.

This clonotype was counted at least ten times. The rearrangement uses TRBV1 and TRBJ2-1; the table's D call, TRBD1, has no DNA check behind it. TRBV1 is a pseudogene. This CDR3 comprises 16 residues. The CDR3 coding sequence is TGCACCAGCAGCCTCCTGGAGAGGGGGGGTCATAATGAGCAGTTCTTC. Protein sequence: CTSSLLERGGHNEQFF.

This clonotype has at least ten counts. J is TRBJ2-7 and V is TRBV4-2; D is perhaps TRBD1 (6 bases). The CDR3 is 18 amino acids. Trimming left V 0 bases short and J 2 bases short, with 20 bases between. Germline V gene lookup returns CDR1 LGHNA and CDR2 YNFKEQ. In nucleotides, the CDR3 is TGTGCCAGCAGCCAAGATCACCCAGGGGCTCAAGGGGCCTACGAGCAGTACTTC. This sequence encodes CASSQDHPGAQGAYEQYF.

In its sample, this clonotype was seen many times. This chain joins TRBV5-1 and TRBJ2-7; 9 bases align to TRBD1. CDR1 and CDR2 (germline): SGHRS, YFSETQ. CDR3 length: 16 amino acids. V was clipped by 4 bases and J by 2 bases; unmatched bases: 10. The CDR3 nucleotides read TGCGCCAGCAGCGAAACCGGGACAGGGTATGCCTACGAGCAGTACTTC. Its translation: CASSETGTGYAYEQYF.

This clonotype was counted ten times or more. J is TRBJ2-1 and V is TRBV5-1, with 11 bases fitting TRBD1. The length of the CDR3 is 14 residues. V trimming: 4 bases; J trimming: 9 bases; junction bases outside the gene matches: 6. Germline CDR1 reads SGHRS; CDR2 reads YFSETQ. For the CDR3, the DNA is TGCGCCAGCAGCGCCGGACAGGGGGCAGGTGAGCAGTTCTTC. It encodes CASSAGQGAGEQFF.

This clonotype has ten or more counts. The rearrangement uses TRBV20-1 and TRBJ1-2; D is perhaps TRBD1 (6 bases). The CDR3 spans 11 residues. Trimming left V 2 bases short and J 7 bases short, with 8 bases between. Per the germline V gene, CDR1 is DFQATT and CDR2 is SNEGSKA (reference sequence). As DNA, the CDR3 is TGCAGTGCTAGAACAGGGTTTGGCTACACCTTC. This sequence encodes CSARTGFGYTF.

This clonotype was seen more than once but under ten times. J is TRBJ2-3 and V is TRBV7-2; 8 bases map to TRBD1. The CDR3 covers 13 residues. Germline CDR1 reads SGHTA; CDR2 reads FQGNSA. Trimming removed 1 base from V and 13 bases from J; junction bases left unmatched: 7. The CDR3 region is CASSLVAHRGEYF. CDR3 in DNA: TGTGCCAGCAGCTTAGTAGCGCACAGGGGGGAGTATTTT.